The following is a TCR beta chain sequence with its context. The antigen remains undetermined. The data derive from a study of T cells expressing NK-cell markers. The CDR3 loop spans 15 amino acids. Germline CDR1 is LNHDA and CDR2 is SQIVND (reference sequence). TCR beta cDNA was generated via 5'RACE template switching incorporating UMIs. TCRdb reanalyzed the 5' RACE reads, giving one entry per CDR3 protein sequence and no DNA. The listing contains about 150,000 distinct CDR3 sequences. Notes on the study in general: Where a handful of donors were concerned, these clonotypes also led the CD3+CD56-NKG2C+ fraction. There remained a lack of clarity about HCMV specificity of expanded NKG2C+ T cell clones. More than 5 donors carried dominant NKG2C+ clonotypes that made up roughly 1.0-8% of their CD8+ T cells.

The source is a man aged 18 to 69 in good health. The chain uses TRBV19 and TRBJ2-7; the TRBD1 assignment by TCRdb is unverifiable without DNA. Material: blood T cells: a sorted CD56 or NKG2C T cell subset, CD4+ or CD8+ T cells, or bulk PBMC T cells (not recorded which). CDR3: CASSTPGGGLYEQYF.